This TCR beta chain stems from a study of OX40 agonist ivuxolimab in advanced cancers. Describing the broader study: Ivuxolimab was an agonistic, fully human IgG2 monoclonal antibody directed against OX40 (CD134), a costimulatory receptor. Peripheral TCRbeta sequencing aimed to test whether ivuxolimab altered TCR sequence diversity and caused clonal T-cell expansion. The paper covers the monotherapy dose-escalation part of the phase I ivuxolimab trial, which included N of about 50 patients. Patients were allowed to have had prior anti-PD-1, anti-PD-L1 or anti-CTLA-4 therapy, and approximately 40% of the dose-escalation patients had been treated with checkpoint inhibitors. Partial responses occurred in three dose-escalation patients, of whom one had hepatocellular carcinoma and two had cutaneous melanoma. The dose-escalation cohort was about 87% male with a mean age of approximately 60 years, ranging from roughly 23 to 85. Intravenous ivuxolimab was administered to patients every 2 weeks at six dose levels: 0.01, 0.1, 0.3, 1.5, 3 and 10 mg/kg. Among the roughly 52 dose-escalation patients, around 20 had hepatocellular carcinoma, approximately 15 melanoma, 9 renal cell carcinoma and 9 head and neck cancer.

To sequence the TCRbeta CDR3 region, genomic DNA was isolated from the sorted cells. The immunoSEQ Assay was used to sequence the TCRbeta CDR3 regions. TCRdb carries this immuneACCESS record with in-frame sequences only. Its versions omit some clonotypes, under half of them owing to an unresolved V gene in the studies checked, with the rest unexplained. A total of about 86,000 clones appear in this sample, roughly 87% of them only once. 1.1% to 1.5% of the sample is held by the ten biggest clonotypes. What the authors observed across the whole study: Low levels of normalized T-cell clonal expansion were also shown by some nonresponding patients. Which antigens the clonally expanded peripheral T cells were specific for was not determined. Partial responders in the 0.1-3.0 mg/kg groups had among the lowest normalized peripheral clonal expansion, especially among CD8+ T cells. At doses of 0.1 to 3.0 mg/kg, clonal expansion of both CD4+ and CD8+ T cells in blood was seen between baseline and week 6. After ivuxolimab, expanded clones were on average more numerous among CD8+ T cells than among CD4+ T cells.

A distance of 18 bases separates the germline ends of V and J, which lose 6 bases and 0 bases respectively. Spanning cysteine to phenylalanine, the CDR3 consists of 16 amino acids. Of all the DNA, just the CDR3 is kept, 48 bases in frame from base 1. CDR1 is given as GTSNPN and CDR2 as SVGIG, both from the germline V gene (reference sequence). Comment on this clone: Its antigen is currently not known. There are no base qualities to consult, and no much larger clone falls within one base.

Patients with a history of autoimmune disease or receiving systemic immunosuppression were excluded from the trial. In every dose cohort, peripheral blood was drawn for TCR sequencing at baseline, cycle 4 day 1, and cycle 7 day 1. The samples were taken from a phase I, first-in-human, multicenter, open-label dose-escalation trial of ivuxolimab. Adults with locally advanced or metastatic melanoma, renal cell, hepatocellular, or head and neck squamous cell carcinoma were enrolled in the trial. Before TCR sequencing, CD4+ T cells and CD8+ T cells were sorted from peripheral blood as separate populations.

This receptor was obtained from an adult with an advanced solid tumor such as melanoma, head and neck, liver or kidney cancer. The chain employs TRBV30 and TRBJ1-3, and TRBD1 may be the D gene, going by 6 matching bases. The sequences come from CD4+ or CD8+ T cells sorted from blood, collected in a trial of the OX40 agonist ivuxolimab. This receptor carries the CDR3 CACIFRGGSSGNTIYF. The bases are TGTGCCTGTATTTTTAGGGGGGGGAGCTCTGGAAACACCATATATTTT.